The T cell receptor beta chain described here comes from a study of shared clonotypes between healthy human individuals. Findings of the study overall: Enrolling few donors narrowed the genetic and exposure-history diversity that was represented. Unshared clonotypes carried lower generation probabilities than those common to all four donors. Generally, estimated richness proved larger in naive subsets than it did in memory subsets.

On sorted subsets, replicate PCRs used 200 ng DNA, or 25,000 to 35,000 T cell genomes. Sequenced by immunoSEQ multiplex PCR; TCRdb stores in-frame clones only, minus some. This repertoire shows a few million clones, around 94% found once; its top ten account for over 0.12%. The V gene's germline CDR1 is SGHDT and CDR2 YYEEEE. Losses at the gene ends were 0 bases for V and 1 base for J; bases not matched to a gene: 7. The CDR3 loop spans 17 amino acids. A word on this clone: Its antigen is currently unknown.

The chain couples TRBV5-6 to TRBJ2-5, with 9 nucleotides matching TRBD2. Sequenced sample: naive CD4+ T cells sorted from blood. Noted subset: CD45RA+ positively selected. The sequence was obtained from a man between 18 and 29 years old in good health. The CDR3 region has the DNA TGTGCCAGCAGCTTGGGACTAGCGGACTACTCCCAAGAGACCCAGTACTTC. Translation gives CASSLGLADYSQETQYF.